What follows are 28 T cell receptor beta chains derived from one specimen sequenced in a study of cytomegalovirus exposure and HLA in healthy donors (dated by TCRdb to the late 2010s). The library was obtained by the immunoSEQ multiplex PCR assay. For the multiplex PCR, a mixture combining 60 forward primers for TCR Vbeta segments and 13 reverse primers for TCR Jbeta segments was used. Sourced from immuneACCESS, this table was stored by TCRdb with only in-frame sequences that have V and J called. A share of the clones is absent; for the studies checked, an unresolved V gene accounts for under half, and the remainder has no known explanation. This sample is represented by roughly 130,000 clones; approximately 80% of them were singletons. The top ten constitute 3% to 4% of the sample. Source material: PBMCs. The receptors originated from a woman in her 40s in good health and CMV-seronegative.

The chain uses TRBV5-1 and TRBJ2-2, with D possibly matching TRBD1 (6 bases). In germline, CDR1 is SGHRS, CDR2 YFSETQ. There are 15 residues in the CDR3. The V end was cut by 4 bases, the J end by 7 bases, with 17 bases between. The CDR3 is CASSHRDITGGELFF. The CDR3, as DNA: TGCGCCAGCAGCCACAGGGATATTACGGGCGGGGAGCTGTTTTTT.

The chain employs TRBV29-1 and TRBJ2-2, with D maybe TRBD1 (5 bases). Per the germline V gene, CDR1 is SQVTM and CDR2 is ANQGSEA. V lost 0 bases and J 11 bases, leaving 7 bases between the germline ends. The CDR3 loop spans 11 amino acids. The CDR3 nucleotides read TGCAGCGTTGAAGATCAGGGCGAGCTGTTTTTT. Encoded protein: CSVEDQGELFF.

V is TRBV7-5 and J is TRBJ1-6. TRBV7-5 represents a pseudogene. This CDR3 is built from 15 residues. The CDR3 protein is CARSTRGGENSPLHF. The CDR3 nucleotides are TGTGCCAGAAGCACCCGCGGAGGGGAAAATTCACCCCTCCACTTT.

This chain's CDR3 is CASSVAGLAGGGEQFF. The CDR3 DNA is TGTGCCAGCAGCGTAGCTGGGCTAGCGGGGGGCGGAGAGCAGTTCTTC. The chain carries TRBV9 and TRBJ2-1, with 11 bases identical to TRBD2. Germline V CDR1 and CDR2: SGDLS, YYNGEE. The V segment lost 0 bases and the J segment 10 bases; nucleotides outside the gene matches: 9. CDR3 length: 16 residues. Supplemented by reference TRBV9 and TRBJ2-1, the full variable domain reads DSGVTQTPKHLITATGQRVTLRCSPRSGDLSVYWYQQSLDQGLQFLIQYYNGEERAKGNILERFSAQQFPDLHSELNLSSLELGDSALYFCASSVAGLAGGGEQFFGPGTRLTVL.

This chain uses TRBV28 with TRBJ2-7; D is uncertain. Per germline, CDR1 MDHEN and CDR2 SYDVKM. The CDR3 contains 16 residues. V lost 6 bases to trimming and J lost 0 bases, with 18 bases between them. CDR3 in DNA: TGTGCCAGCAGCCCCCTCCTCACGGTTAGCTCCTACGAGCAGTACTTC. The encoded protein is CASSPLLTVSSYEQYF.

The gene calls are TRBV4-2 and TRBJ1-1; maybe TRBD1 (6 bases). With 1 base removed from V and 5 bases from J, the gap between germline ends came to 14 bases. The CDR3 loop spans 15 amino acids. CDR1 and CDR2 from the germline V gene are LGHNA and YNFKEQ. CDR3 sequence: CASSQGDGGRTEAFF. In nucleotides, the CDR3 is TGTGCCAGCAGCCAAGGGGACGGGGGGCGGACTGAAGCTTTCTTT.

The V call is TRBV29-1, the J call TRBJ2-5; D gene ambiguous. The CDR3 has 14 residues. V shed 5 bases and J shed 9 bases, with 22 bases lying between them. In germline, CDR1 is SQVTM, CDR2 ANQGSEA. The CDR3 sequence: CSVHLGEARDAQYF. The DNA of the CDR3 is TGCAGCGTTCACCTCGGAGAAGCAAGAGACGCCCAGTACTTC.

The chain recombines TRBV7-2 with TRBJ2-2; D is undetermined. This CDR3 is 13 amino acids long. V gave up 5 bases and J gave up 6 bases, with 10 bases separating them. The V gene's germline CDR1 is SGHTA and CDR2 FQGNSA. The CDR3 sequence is CASSRYGSGELFF. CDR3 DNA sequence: TGTGCCAGCAGCCGCTACGGGTCCGGGGAGCTGTTTTTT.

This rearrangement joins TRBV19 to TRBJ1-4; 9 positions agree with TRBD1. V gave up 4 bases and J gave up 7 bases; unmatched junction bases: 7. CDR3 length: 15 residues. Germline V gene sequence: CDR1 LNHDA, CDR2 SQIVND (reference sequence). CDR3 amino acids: CASSRGTGRIEKLFF. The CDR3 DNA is TGTGCCAGTAGTAGAGGGACAGGGAGGATTGAAAAACTGTTTTTT.

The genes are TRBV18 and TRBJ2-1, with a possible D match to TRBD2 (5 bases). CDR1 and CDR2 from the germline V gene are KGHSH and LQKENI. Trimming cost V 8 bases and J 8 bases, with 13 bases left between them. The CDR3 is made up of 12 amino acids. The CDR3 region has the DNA TGTGCCAGCCGAGGGCCTGAAGATGAGCAGTTCTTC. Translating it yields CASRGPEDEQFF. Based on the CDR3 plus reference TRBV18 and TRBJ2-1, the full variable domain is NAGVMQNPRHLVRRRGQEARLRCSPMKGHSHVYWYRQLPEEGLKFMVYLQKENIIDESGMPKERFSAEFPKEGPSILRIQQVVRGDSAAYFCASRGPEDEQFFGPGTRLTVL.

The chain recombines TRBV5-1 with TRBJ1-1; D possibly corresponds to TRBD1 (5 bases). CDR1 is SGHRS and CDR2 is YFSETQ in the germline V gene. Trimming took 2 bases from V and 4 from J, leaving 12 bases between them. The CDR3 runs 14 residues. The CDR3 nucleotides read TGCGCCAGCAGCTTAAGCCAGGGCGCCACTGAAGCTTTCTTT. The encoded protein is CASSLSQGATEAFF.

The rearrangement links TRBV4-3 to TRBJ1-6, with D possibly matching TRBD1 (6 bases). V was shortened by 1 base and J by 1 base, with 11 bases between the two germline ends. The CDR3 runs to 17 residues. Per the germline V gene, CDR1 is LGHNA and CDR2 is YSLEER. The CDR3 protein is CASSQAYQGSYNSPLHF. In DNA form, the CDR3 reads TGCGCCAGCAGCCAAGCATATCAGGGGTCCTATAATTCACCCCTCCACTTT.

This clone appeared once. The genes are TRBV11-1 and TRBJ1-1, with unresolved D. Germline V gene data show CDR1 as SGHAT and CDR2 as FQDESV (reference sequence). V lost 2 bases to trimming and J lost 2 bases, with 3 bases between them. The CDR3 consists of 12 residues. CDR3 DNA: TGTGCCAGCAGCTTACTAAACACTGAAGCTTTCTTT. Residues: CASSLLNTEAFF.

The CDR3 region has the DNA TGTGCCAGTAGTATAGACCGGGAGGGCGGCTACACCTTC. Its protein product is CASSIDREGGYTF. The chain joins TRBV19 to TRBJ1-2; D remains ambiguous. The CDR3 consists of 13 residues. In germline, CDR1 is LNHDA, CDR2 SQIVND (reference sequence). Trimming removed 0 bases at V and 8 bases at J, with 10 bases between.

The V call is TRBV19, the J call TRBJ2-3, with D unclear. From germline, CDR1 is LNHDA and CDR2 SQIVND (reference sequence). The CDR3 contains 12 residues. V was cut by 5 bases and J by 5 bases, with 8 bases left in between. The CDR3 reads CASSPTEDTQYF. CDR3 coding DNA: TGTGCCAGTAGTCCCACTGAAGATACGCAGTATTTT.

In DNA form, the CDR3 reads TGTGCCGCGGGCTACGGCCCGGGCTACGAGAATCAAGAGACCCAGTACTTC. Amino acids: CAAGYGPGYENQETQYF. V usage is TRBV10-3 and J usage is TRBJ2-5, with D possibly matching TRBD2 (5 bases). The V end was cut by 11 bases, the J end by 2 bases, with 27 bases between. Germline assignment: CDR1 ENHRY and CDR2 SYGVKD. The CDR3 has 17 amino acids.

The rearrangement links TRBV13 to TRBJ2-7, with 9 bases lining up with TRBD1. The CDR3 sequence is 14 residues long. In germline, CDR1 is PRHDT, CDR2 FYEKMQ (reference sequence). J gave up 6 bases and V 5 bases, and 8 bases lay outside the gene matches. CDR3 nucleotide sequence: TGTGCCAGCAGCCAGGGACAGGGCCTCTTCGAGCAGTACTTC. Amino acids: CASSQGQGLFEQYF.

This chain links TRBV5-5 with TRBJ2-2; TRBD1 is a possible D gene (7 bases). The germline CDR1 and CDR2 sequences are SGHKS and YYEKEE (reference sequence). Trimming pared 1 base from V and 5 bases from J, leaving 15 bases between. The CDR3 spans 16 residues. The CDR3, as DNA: TGTGCCAGCAGCTTGTATGAGGGGGCGGGGACCGGGGAGCTGTTTTTT. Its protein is CASSLYEGAGTGELFF.

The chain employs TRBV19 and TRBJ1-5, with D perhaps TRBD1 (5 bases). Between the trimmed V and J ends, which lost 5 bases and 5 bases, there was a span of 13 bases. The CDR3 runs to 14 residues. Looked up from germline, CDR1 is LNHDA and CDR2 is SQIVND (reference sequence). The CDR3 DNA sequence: TGTGCCAGTAGTCCTAGGGGCCCTCATCAGCCCCAGCATTTT. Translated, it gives CASSPRGPHQPQHF.

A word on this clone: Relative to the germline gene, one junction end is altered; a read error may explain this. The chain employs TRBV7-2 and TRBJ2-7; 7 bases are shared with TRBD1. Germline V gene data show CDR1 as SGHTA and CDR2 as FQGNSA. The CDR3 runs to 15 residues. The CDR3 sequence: CSSSLEDRAEAEQYF. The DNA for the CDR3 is TGTTCCAGCAGCTTAGAAGACAGGGCGGAGGCCGAGCAGTACTTC.

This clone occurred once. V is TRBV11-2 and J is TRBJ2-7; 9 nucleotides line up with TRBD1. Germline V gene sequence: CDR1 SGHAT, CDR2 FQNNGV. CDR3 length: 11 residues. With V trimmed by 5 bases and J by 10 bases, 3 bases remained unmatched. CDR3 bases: TGTGCCAGCAGCACGGGACAGGGTCAGTACTTC. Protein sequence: CASSTGQGQYF.

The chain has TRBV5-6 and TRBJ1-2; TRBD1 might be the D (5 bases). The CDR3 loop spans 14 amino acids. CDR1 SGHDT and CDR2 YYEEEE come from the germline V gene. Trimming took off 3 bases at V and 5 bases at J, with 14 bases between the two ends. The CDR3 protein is CASSSGAGTYGYTF. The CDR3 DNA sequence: TGTGCCAGCAGCTCCGGGGCGGGGACGTATGGCTACACCTTC.

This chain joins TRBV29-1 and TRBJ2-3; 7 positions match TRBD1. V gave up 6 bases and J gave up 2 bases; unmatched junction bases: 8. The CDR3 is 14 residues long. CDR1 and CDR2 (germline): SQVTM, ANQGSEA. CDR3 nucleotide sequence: TGCAGCGTCAGGGACAGTCACTTCACAGATACGCAGTATTTT. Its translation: CSVRDSHFTDTQYF.

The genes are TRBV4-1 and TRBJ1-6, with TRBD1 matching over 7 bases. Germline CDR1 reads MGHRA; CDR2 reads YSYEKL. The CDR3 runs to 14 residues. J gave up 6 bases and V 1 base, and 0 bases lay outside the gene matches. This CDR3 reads CASSQGQGNSPLHF. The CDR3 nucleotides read TGCGCCAGCAGCCAAGGACAGGGTAATTCACCCCTCCACTTT.

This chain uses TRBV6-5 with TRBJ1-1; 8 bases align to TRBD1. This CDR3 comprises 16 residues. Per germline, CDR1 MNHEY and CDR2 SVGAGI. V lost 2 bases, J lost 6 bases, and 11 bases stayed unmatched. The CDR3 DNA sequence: TGTGCCAGCAGTTACCTGGGGCAGGGGGCGATGGCTGAAGCTTTCTTT. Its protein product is CASSYLGQGAMAEAFF.

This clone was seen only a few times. As DNA, the CDR3 is TGTGCCAGCAGTTCGTGGGGGGACTCTGGAAACACCATATATTTT. This encodes CASSSWGDSGNTIYF. V gene TRBV6-5 combines with J gene TRBJ1-3, with D perhaps TRBD1 (5 bases). Deletions cut 4 bases from V and 0 bases from J, with 10 bases between. The CDR3 is 15 amino acids. CDR1 MNHEY and CDR2 SVGAGI come from the germline V gene.

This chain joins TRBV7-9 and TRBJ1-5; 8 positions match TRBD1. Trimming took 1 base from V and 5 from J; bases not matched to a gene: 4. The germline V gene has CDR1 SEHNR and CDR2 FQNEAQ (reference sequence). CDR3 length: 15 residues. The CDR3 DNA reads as TGTGCCAGCAGCTTAGGGGGGACAGGAGATCAGCCCCAGCATTTT. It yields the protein CASSLGGTGDQPQHF.

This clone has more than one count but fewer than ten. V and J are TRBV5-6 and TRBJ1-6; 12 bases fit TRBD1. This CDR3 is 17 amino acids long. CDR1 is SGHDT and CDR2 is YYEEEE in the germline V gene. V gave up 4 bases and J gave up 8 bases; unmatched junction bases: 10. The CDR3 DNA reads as TGTGCCAGCAGCCCCGGGGGCGGGACAGGGGGCGATTCACCCCTCCACTTT. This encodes CASSPGGGTGGDSPLHF.